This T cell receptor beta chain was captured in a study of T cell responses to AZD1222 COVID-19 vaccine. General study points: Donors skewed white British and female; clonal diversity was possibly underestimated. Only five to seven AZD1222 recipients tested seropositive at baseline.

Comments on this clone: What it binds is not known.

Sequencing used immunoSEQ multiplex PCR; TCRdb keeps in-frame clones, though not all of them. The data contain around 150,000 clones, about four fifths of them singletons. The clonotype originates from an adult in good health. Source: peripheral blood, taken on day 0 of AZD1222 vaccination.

The CDR3 region is CASSQDGNTIYF. CDR3 coding DNA: TGTGCCAGCAGCCAAGATGGAAACACCATATATTTT. The V call is TRBV14, the J call TRBJ1-3; the D is unclear. Germline V CDR1 and CDR2: SGHDN, FVKESK. Trimming took 0 bases from V and 3 from J, leaving 0 bases between them. The CDR3 has 12 residues.